This T cell receptor (beta chain) was profiled in a study of blood T cell repertoires in COVID-19. Looking at the study overall: From T cells, B-cell-depleted T cells, or PBMCs came the material, which was cDNA or gDNA.

Authors' methods: Estimates of nucleated cell counts were drawn from the amplification of reference gene primers. Data came from immunoSEQ multiplex PCR; TCRdb stores just in-frame clones and leaves some out. D and trimming come from the DNA, and the V and J calls and clone size come from that table. The sample holds 150,000 to 200,000 clones, around four fifths seen once. Seattle patient enrollment occurred during active infection, with longitudinal follow-up thereafter. The germline V gene encodes CDR1 LGHNA and CDR2 YSLEER. Losses at the gene ends were 1 base for V and 0 bases for J; bases not matched to a gene: 1. The CDR3 is made up of 15 amino acids.

The sequence came from a man aged 55-75 years with COVID-19, enrolled during active disease. The chain carries TRBV4-3 and TRBJ1-1; 8 nucleotides match TRBD1. Source material: peripheral blood. The CDR3 loop is CASSQGQGLNTEAFF. The CDR3 DNA follows: TGCGCCAGCAGCCAAGGACAGGGGCTGAACACTGAAGCTTTCTTT.